A selection of T cell receptor beta chains follows, all from one sample in a study of identical twins. TCRdb itself ran the 5' RACE reads through MiXCR, one entry per CDR3 protein. The sample includes hundreds of thousands of distinct CDR3 sequences, 15% to 20% of them seen just once. A further study also used this sample, focusing on T cells expressing NK-cell markers.

Sequencing input: PBMCs. These receptors came from a woman aged 18 to 35 in good health. Both conserved end residues are trimmed from each CDR3. Size is stated for part of the rows, as once, few or many counts, or as a class when the clone is expanded.

cdr3_length: 13; v_call: TRBV12-3/TRBV12-4; clone_size: .; cdr3_aa: ASSLAPVSSQPQH
cdr3_length: 13; v_call: TRBV7-9; clone_size: few; cdr3_aa: ASSSSGDRDHEQY
cdr3_length: 13; v_call: TRBV5-6; clone_size: .; cdr3_aa: ASSLGIYRGGELF
cdr3_length: 14; v_call: TRBV12-3/TRBV12-4; clone_size: .; cdr3_aa: ASSPVVAGESGEQF
cdr3_length: 13; v_call: TRBV5-1; clone_size: .; cdr3_aa: ASSLTLRASDEQY
cdr3_length: 11; v_call: TRBV9; clone_size: many; cdr3_aa: ASSVGRNTEAF
cdr3_length: 13; v_call: TRBV20-1; clone_size: .; cdr3_aa: SARAAGKYTDTQY
cdr3_length: 11; v_call: TRBV29-1; clone_size: few; cdr3_aa: SVPGSGANVLT
cdr3_length: 11; v_call: TRBV5-6; clone_size: .; cdr3_aa: ASSLKERVKLF
cdr3_length: 15; v_call: TRBV13; clone_size: .; cdr3_aa: ASSLSDRGRGGQPQH
cdr3_length: 13; v_call: TRBV5-4; clone_size: .; cdr3_aa: ASSHDRGESDTQY
cdr3_length: 12; v_call: TRBV12-3/TRBV12-4; clone_size: .; cdr3_aa: ASSFEDAIYEQY
cdr3_length: 10; v_call: TRBV5-1; clone_size: .; cdr3_aa: ASSLGDSEAF
cdr3_length: 9; v_call: TRBV29-1; clone_size: few; cdr3_aa: SATSDDTQY
cdr3_length: 12; v_call: TRBV9; clone_size: few; cdr3_aa: ASSFPTGTSKQF
cdr3_length: 13; v_call: TRBV7-9; clone_size: many; cdr3_aa: ASSPGTSIMGEQF
cdr3_length: 15; v_call: TRBV7-2; clone_size: .; cdr3_aa: ASGRSLVAGSSDTQY
cdr3_length: 11; v_call: TRBV7-9; clone_size: .; cdr3_aa: ASSSGDLYGYT
cdr3_length: 13; v_call: TRBV5-6; clone_size: .; cdr3_aa: ASSFRRVSYNEQF
cdr3_length: 12; v_call: TRBV7-8; clone_size: few; cdr3_aa: ASSVRDIPLDYT
cdr3_length: 13; v_call: TRBV20-1; clone_size: few; cdr3_aa: SAREITGYHREQF
cdr3_length: 12; v_call: TRBV12-3/TRBV12-4; clone_size: .; cdr3_aa: ASSFPGSPYEQY
cdr3_length: 13; v_call: TRBV6-5; clone_size: few; cdr3_aa: ASSYVLTGSNGYT
cdr3_length: 14; v_call: TRBV12-3/TRBV12-4; clone_size: .; cdr3_aa: ASSGFSGGPGNEQF
cdr3_length: 10; v_call: TRBV20-1; clone_size: .; cdr3_aa: SGRTGLYEQY
cdr3_length: 12; v_call: TRBV5-5; clone_size: .; cdr3_aa: ASSIRDGPYEQY
cdr3_length: 13; v_call: TRBV5-6; clone_size: .; cdr3_aa: ASSETGQARETQY
cdr3_length: 13; v_call: TRBV6-1; clone_size: .; cdr3_aa: ASRSSGTSTDTQY
cdr3_length: 11; v_call: TRBV6-1; clone_size: .; cdr3_aa: ASIDRGSETQY
cdr3_length: 11; v_call: TRBV9; clone_size: .; cdr3_aa: ASRGTMNEKLF
cdr3_length: 11; v_call: TRBV7-9; clone_size: .; cdr3_aa: ASSLGKYNEQF
cdr3_length: 12; v_call: TRBV6-1; clone_size: once; cdr3_aa: ASRLTGVATEAF
cdr3_length: 12; v_call: TRBV29-1; clone_size: few; cdr3_aa: SVGDRGDADTQY
cdr3_length: 11; v_call: TRBV6-2/TRBV6-3; clone_size: few; cdr3_aa: ASRIQVTGELF
cdr3_length: 17; v_call: TRBV2; clone_size: .; cdr3_aa: ASSEAGALLAAGQETQY
cdr3_length: 13; v_call: TRBV10-3; clone_size: once; cdr3_aa: AIREGGRDAYEQY
cdr3_length: 12; v_call: TRBV4-3; clone_size: few; cdr3_aa: ASSPQGPGYGAF
cdr3_length: 14; v_call: TRBV7-3; clone_size: few; cdr3_aa: ASSPTSGTIQETQY
cdr3_length: 13; v_call: TRBV15; clone_size: .; cdr3_aa: ATSIGLRVEDTQY
cdr3_length: 14; v_call: TRBV21-1; clone_size: .; cdr3_aa: ASSKVRREDYNEQF